Listed here is a single TCR beta chain. This record belongs to a study of blood T cell repertoires in COVID-19. Study context: Acute and convalescent COVID-19 specimens originated in the United States, Italy and Spain. T cells, B-cell-depleted T cells, or PBMCs supplied cDNA or gDNA.

The V and J ends lost 1 base and 0 bases respectively, with 21 bases between them. Germline V gene sequence: CDR1 MGHRA, CDR2 YSYEKL. The CDR3 has 20 amino acids. Per the original data handling: Amplification from reference gene primers served as the basis for estimated nucleated cell counts. TCRdb's copy holds only in-frame clones and misses some; the assay was immunoSEQ multiplex PCR. V, J and clone size are taken as reported in that table, and D and trimming were inferred from the DNA itself. There are some 43,000 clones in the sample; around 87% occur only once, and over 4% lies in the top ten. Material for sequencing was peripheral blood. The receptor's source is a human donor in a cohort sampled during active COVID-19. The gene calls are TRBV4-1 and TRBJ2-2; tentative D call: TRBD2 (6 bases). The CDR3 DNA follows: TGCGCCAGCAGCCAAGGGCCTATGGGACGGGGGAGGTCGAACACCGGGGAGCTGTTTTTT. Translating gives CASSQGPMGRGRSNTGELFF.